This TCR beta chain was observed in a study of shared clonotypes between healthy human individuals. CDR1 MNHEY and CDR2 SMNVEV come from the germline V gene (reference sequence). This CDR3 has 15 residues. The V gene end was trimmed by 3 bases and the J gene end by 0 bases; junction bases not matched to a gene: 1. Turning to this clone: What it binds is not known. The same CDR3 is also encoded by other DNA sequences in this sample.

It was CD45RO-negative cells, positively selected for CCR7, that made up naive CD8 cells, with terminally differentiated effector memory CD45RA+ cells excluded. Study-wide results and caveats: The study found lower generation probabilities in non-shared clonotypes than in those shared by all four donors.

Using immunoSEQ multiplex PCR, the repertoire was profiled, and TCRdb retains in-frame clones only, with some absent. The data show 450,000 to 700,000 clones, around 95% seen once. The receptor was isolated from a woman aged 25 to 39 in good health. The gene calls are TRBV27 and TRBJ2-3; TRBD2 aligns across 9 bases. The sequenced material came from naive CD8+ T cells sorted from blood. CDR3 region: CASSLTSGSTDTQYF. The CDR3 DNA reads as TGTGCCAGCAGTTTGACTAGCGGAAGCACAGATACGCAGTATTTT.